What follows are 27 T cell receptor beta chains derived from one specimen sequenced in a study of OX40 agonist ivuxolimab in advanced cancers. TCRdb's copy holds only in-frame clones and misses some; the assay was immunoSEQ multiplex PCR. The profile covers tens of thousands of clones, with roughly nine tenths appearing a single time and roughly 14% taken by the ten largest. Here the sequenced sample was CD4+ or CD8+ T cells sorted from blood, taken in a trial of the OX40 agonist ivuxolimab. These receptors were taken from an adult with an advanced solid tumor such as melanoma, head and neck, liver or kidney cancer.

The rearrangement uses TRBV15 and TRBJ2-5, with 9 nucleotides matching TRBD2. After removal of 9 bases from V and 0 bases from J, the junction contained 11 bases not matched to a gene. Germline CDR1 LNHNV, CDR2 YYDKDF (reference sequence). The CDR3 runs to 16 residues. The CDR3 DNA is TGTGCCACAGATCGCGGGAGGGCCTTGGACCAAGAGACCCAGTACTTC. Its protein product is CATDRGRALDQETQYF.

The chain recombines TRBV25-1 with TRBJ2-3; 7 nucleotides align to TRBD2. The CDR3 contains 17 residues. Germline CDR1 and CDR2: MGHDK and SYGVNS. Unmatched junction bases numbered 9, after V lost 1 base and J lost 2 bases. CDR3 sequence reads: CASSEFGPSGTTDTQYF. DNA of the CDR3: TGTGCCAGCAGTGAATTTGGTCCTAGCGGCACCACAGATACGCAGTATTTT.

This clone came up once. The chain carries TRBV6-5 and TRBJ2-7; D is perhaps TRBD1 (6 bases). Germline V gene sequence: CDR1 MNHEY, CDR2 SVGAGI. Trimming stripped 2 bases from V and 6 bases from J, with 14 bases between. The CDR3 runs to 14 residues. The chain's CDR3 is CASSYNGQGPEQYF. The CDR3 nucleotides are TGTGCCAGCAGTTACAACGGCCAGGGGCCCGAGCAGTACTTC.

In this sample, this clone turned up once. The J gene is TRBJ2-7, the V gene TRBV27, with 7 positions matching TRBD1. CDR3 size: 13 residues. Per the germline V gene, CDR1 is MNHEY and CDR2 is SMNVEV (reference sequence). J was trimmed by 3 bases and V by 7 bases; bases with no gene match: 6. The CDR3 is CASKPGQNYEQYF. The CDR3 DNA is TGTGCCAGCAAACCGGGACAGAACTACGAGCAGTACTTC.

The chain uses TRBV27 and TRBJ2-2, with a tentative D call TRBD2 (5 bases). The V gene lost 2 bases and the J gene lost 13 bases, with 8 bases spanning the gap. Per germline, CDR1 MNHEY and CDR2 SMNVEV (reference sequence). CDR3 length equals 11 residues. CDR3 in DNA: TGTGCCAGCAGTTTAGGAGGAACGCTGTTTTTT. It yields the protein CASSLGGTLFF.

The genes are TRBV11-3 and TRBJ2-1; D gene uncertain. CDR3 size: 14 residues. From germline, CDR1 is SGHNT and CDR2 YENEEA. The ends were cut back, 1 base at V and 3 bases at J, with 7 bases in the middle. This CDR3 reads CASSLAALYNEQFF. The CDR3 DNA follows: TGTGCCAGCAGCTTAGCGGCCCTCTACAATGAGCAGTTCTTC.

V is TRBV10-3 and J is TRBJ1-1; 7 nucleotides line up with TRBD1. The CDR3 sequence is 17 residues long. V lost 11 bases, J lost 0 bases, and 18 bases stayed unmatched. The germline V gene has CDR1 ENHRY and CDR2 SYGVKD. CDR3 DNA sequence: TGTGCCGCCTGGGGCGGGGACAGCGAAAATTTGAACACTGAAGCTTTCTTT. Translated, it gives CAAWGGDSENLNTEAFF.

This chain uses TRBV11-1 with TRBJ2-7, with 13 positions matching TRBD2. The CDR3 loop spans 16 amino acids. CDR1 and CDR2 from the germline V gene are SGHAT and FQDESV (reference sequence). V trimming: 5 bases; J trimming: 6 bases; junction bases outside the gene matches: 10. Here the CDR3 DNA reads TGTGCCAGCAGCCCCGGGACTAGCGGGACGTACGGCGAGCAGTACTTC. Amino acids: CASSPGTSGTYGEQYF.

This chain uses TRBV19 with TRBJ2-3; D is possibly TRBD2 (6 bases). The V gene lost 5 bases and the J gene lost 2 bases, with 14 bases spanning the gap. CDR3 length: 15 residues. Germline V gene sequence: CDR1 LNHDA, CDR2 SQIVND (reference sequence). The CDR3 nucleotides are TGTGCCAGTAGTCCGTTAGCGGAAGCCACAGATACGCAGTATTTT. Its protein product is CASSPLAEATDTQYF. Full variable domain (rest looked up from reference TRBV19 and TRBJ2-3): DGGITQSPKYLFRKEGQNVTLSCEQNLNHDAMYWYRQDPGQGLRLIYYSQIVNDFQKGDIAEGYSVSREKKESFPLTVTSAQKNPTAFYLCASSPLAEATDTQYFGPGTRLTVL.

The V and J genes are TRBV7-3 and TRBJ2-3; 9 nucleotides align to TRBD2. V dropped 2 bases and J dropped 4; count of bases not matched to a gene: 1. Germline assignment: CDR1 SGHTA and CDR2 FQGTGA. The length of the CDR3 is 14 residues. In nucleotides, the CDR3 is TGTGCCAGCAGCTTAGCGGGAGGGGCAGATACGCAGTATTTT. It encodes CASSLAGGADTQYF.

V gene TRBV4-3 combines with J gene TRBJ2-2; D possibly uses TRBD1 or TRBD2 (5 bases each). Germline CDR1 and CDR2: LGHNA and YSLEER. V shed 0 bases and J shed 6 bases, with 20 bases lying between them. The CDR3 has 18 amino acids. For the CDR3, the DNA is TGCGCCAGCAGCCAAGACGTTCTCGTTGGGGGATTCGCCGGGGAGCTGTTTTTT. It specifies CASSQDVLVGGFAGELFF.

The V call is TRBV7-9, the J call TRBJ2-7; a possible D gene is TRBD2 (5 bases). CDR1 SEHNR and CDR2 FQNEAQ come from the germline V gene (reference sequence). The V and J ends lost 4 bases and 5 bases respectively, with 9 bases between them. The CDR3 is 12 amino acids. CDR3 loop: CASSYGVNEQYF. The DNA for the CDR3 is TGTGCCAGCAGCTACGGGGTTAACGAGCAGTACTTC.

The V gene is TRBV21-1, the J gene TRBJ1-3; TRBD1 is taken as the D call from the table, unchecked against the DNA. TRBV21-1 is an annotated pseudogene. The CDR3 length is 17 residues. The CDR3 protein is CASSKEGDRVSGNTIYF. The CDR3 DNA reads as TGTGCCAGCAGCAAAGAAGGCGACAGGGTTAGTGGAAACACCATATATTTT.

This chain links TRBV7-3 with TRBJ2-3; 7 bases align to TRBD1. CDR1 is SGHTA and CDR2 is FQGTGA in the germline V gene. V dropped 4 bases and J dropped 5; count of bases not matched to a gene: 12. The CDR3 spans 16 residues. The CDR3 region is CASSSSRTGAGDTQYF. The DNA of the CDR3 is TGTGCCAGCAGCTCCTCGCGTACAGGGGCTGGAGATACGCAGTATTTT. The full variable domain, with the rest looked up from reference TRBV7-3 and TRBJ2-3, is GAGVSQTPSNKVTEKGKYVELRCDPISGHTALYWYRQSLGQGPEFLIYFQGTGAADDSGLPNDRFFAVRPEGSVSTLKIQRTERGDSAVYLCASSSSRTGAGDTQYFGPGTRLTVL.

The CDR3 coding sequence is TGTGCCAGCAGCTTTAGCGGGGAGAACACCGGGGAGCTGTTTTTT. The encoded protein is CASSFSGENTGELFF. The V and J genes are TRBV7-9 and TRBJ2-2, with 8 bases lining up with TRBD2. The CDR3 extends over 15 amino acids. The germline gives CDR1 SEHNR, CDR2 FQNEAQ (reference sequence). V was clipped by 3 bases and J by 1 base; unmatched bases: 1. The full variable domain, rest sourced from reference TRBV7-9 and TRBJ2-2, is DTGVSQNPRHKITKRGQNVTFRCDPISEHNRLYWYRQTLGQGPEFLTYFQNEAQLEKSRLLSDRFSAERPKGSFSTLEIQRTEQGDSAMYLCASSFSGENTGELFFGEGSRLTVL.

This chain connects TRBV6-5 to TRBJ2-3, with D possibly TRBD1 on 5 matching bases. The V and J ends lost 6 bases and 5 bases respectively, with 6 bases between them. Germline CDR1 reads MNHEY; CDR2 reads SVGAGI. This CDR3 is built from 11 residues. The CDR3, as DNA: TGTGCCAGCAGAGGGGTAGATACGCAGTATTTT. As protein: CASRGVDTQYF.

The chain recombines TRBV4-3 with TRBJ2-3; possible D gene TRBD2, 5 bases. Germline CDR1 and CDR2: LGHNA and YSLEER. The V end lost 0 bases, the J end lost 2 bases, and 12 bases lay between the germline ends. The CDR3 sequence is 16 residues long. CDR3: CASSQDLSGNTDTQYF. CDR3 coding DNA: TGCGCCAGCAGCCAAGATCTCAGCGGCAACACAGATACGCAGTATTTT.

The V call is TRBV18, the J call TRBJ2-1, with TRBD2 matching 10 bases. The junction had 15 bases not matched to a gene; V was cut back by 2 bases and J by 8 bases. The CDR3 is 18 residues long. Germline-derived CDR1 and CDR2 are KGHSH and LQKENI. The CDR3 region is CASSPGLAGDHRDHEQFF. Written as DNA, the CDR3 is TGTGCCAGCTCACCAGGTCTAGCGGGAGATCATAGGGATCATGAGCAGTTCTTC.

The genes are TRBV2 and TRBJ2-1; 7 nucleotides match TRBD2. This CDR3 is built from 15 residues. Germline assignment: CDR1 SNHLY and CDR2 FYNNEI. The V gene end was trimmed by 5 bases and the J gene end by 4 bases; junction bases not matched to a gene: 8. The CDR3 sequence: CASSLGTTIYNEQFF. For the CDR3, the DNA is TGTGCCAGCAGTTTAGGGACTACGATTTACAATGAGCAGTTCTTC.

The chain couples TRBV18 to TRBJ2-2; D is undetermined. Trimming shortened V by 5 bases and J by 3 bases, and 7 bases separated the two germline ends. This CDR3 has 13 amino acids. The germline V gene encodes CDR1 KGHSH and CDR2 LQKENI. CDR3 residues: CASSGKDTGELFF. The CDR3 region has the DNA TGTGCCAGCTCAGGGAAGGACACCGGGGAGCTGTTTTTT.

The chain recombines TRBV7-3 with TRBJ2-2, with 7 bases lining up with TRBD2. V dropped 4 bases and J dropped 7; count of bases not matched to a gene: 3. Germline CDR1 and CDR2: SGHTA and FQGTGA. CDR3 length: 13 residues. In DNA form, the CDR3 reads TGTGCCAGCAGCTCTAGCGGAGGCGGGGAGCTGTTTTTT. This translates into CASSSSGGGELFF.

This chain's CDR3 is CASSLDFSGNTIYF. In DNA, the CDR3 is TGTGCCAGCAGTTTGGACTTCTCTGGAAACACCATATATTTT. This sequence joins TRBV28 and TRBJ1-3; D remains ambiguous. Trimming cost V 3 bases and J 0 bases, with 6 bases left between them. The germline gives CDR1 MDHEN, CDR2 SYDVKM. The CDR3 is made up of 14 amino acids.

Comments on this clone: The same CDR3 can be traced to other DNA sequences in this sample. V gene TRBV27 combines with J gene TRBJ1-5; 9 bases align to TRBD1. CDR3 length: 13 amino acids. From germline, CDR1 is MNHEY and CDR2 SMNVEV (reference sequence). V lost 6 bases, J lost 7 bases, and 4 bases stayed unmatched. DNA of the CDR3: TGTGCCAGCAGCTGGACAGGGGACCAGCCCCAGCATTTT. Residues: CASSWTGDQPQHF.

V gene TRBV6-4 combines with J gene TRBJ2-2; D gene ambiguous. Germline CDR1 reads MRHNA; CDR2 reads SNTAGT. The CDR3 runs to 14 residues. Trimming took 0 bases from V and 5 from J, leaving 7 bases between them. The CDR3 DNA reads as TGTGCCAGCAGTGACTCCCCTGGAACCGGGGAGCTGTTTTTT. Translated: CASSDSPGTGELFF.

This sequence joins TRBV15 and TRBJ2-7; D may match TRBD1 or TRBD2 (5 bases each). This CDR3 contains 15 residues. Per germline, CDR1 LNHNV and CDR2 YYDKDF (reference sequence). The germline V and J ends were trimmed by 3 bases and 3 bases, with 15 bases remaining between them. Written as DNA, the CDR3 is TGTGCCACCAGCAGTTCGGCAGGGACCGTCTACGAGCAGTACTTC. The encoded protein is CATSSSAGTVYEQYF.

The CDR3 region is CASRPRSASYEQYF. Here the CDR3 DNA reads TGTGCCAGCAGGCCCCGAAGCGCCTCCTACGAGCAGTACTTC. The rearrangement uses TRBV28 and TRBJ2-7; D is uncertain. CDR3 length: 14 residues. V lost 6 bases and J lost 0, with 12 bases in between. Per germline, CDR1 MDHEN and CDR2 SYDVKM.

This clone was observed a single time. The V call is TRBV13, the J call TRBJ1-2; 11 bases match TRBD1. CDR1 is PRHDT and CDR2 is FYEKMQ in the germline V gene (reference sequence). J lost 2 bases, V lost 3 bases, and 2 bases had no gene match. The CDR3 spans 15 residues. CDR3 sequence: CASSLGTGGNYGYTF. In DNA, the CDR3 is TGTGCCAGCAGCTTGGGGACAGGGGGGAACTATGGCTACACCTTC.